The 25 T cell receptor beta chains reported below all come from one sample, sequenced in a study of blood T cell repertoires in COVID-19 (dated by TCRdb to the early 2020s). The method behind the library was the immunoSEQ multiplex PCR assay. TCRdb stores this immuneACCESS table with in-frame sequences only. Part of the clones is absent; in the studies checked, under half of the shortfall reflects unresolved V genes, and no reason is known for the rest. For this sample the table gives 130,000 or so clones, of which roughly 90% were detected only once. The top ten constitute around 2.1% of the sample. The sequencing sample was made of peripheral blood. These receptor sequences come from a man aged 65 to 85 with active COVID-19.

The J gene is TRBJ2-7, the V gene TRBV6-5, with D maybe TRBD1 (6 bases). The germline gives CDR1 MNHEY, CDR2 SVGAGI. The CDR3 is made up of 15 amino acids. V shed 6 bases and J shed 0 bases, with 15 bases lying between them. CDR3 nucleotide sequence: TGTGCCAGCAGCCCCCTAGGACAGAACTCCTACGAGCAGTACTTC. Amino acids: CASSPLGQNSYEQYF.

The count of this clone is one. The chain links TRBV2 to TRBJ2-7, with 7 bases aligning to TRBD2. The germline V gene has CDR1 SNHLY and CDR2 FYNNEI. This CDR3 is built from 13 residues. J gave up 2 bases and V 4 bases, and 2 bases lay outside the gene matches. CDR3 in amino acids: CASSGSGTYEQYF. Here the CDR3 DNA reads TGTGCCAGCAGTGGGAGCGGGACCTACGAGCAGTACTTC.

The V gene is TRBV5-1, the J gene TRBJ1-5, with TRBD1 matching over 7 bases. Germline lookup yields CDR1 SGHRS and CDR2 YFSETQ. The V segment lost 4 bases and the J segment 8 bases; nucleotides outside the gene matches: 18. This CDR3 comprises 17 residues. For the CDR3, the DNA is TGCGCCAGCAGCCAGGGCCTAACCGGGACAGTAAATGAGCCCCAGCATTTT. Its protein is CASSQGLTGTVNEPQHF.

This clone was seen just once. The gene calls are TRBV2 and TRBJ2-1, with 9 bases fitting TRBD2. J was trimmed by 9 bases and V by 1 base; bases with no gene match: 4. Per the germline V gene, CDR1 is SNHLY and CDR2 is FYNNEI. CDR3 length equals 14 residues. The CDR3 nucleotides are TGTGCCAGCAGTGAAGTGGGACTAGCAGGTGAGCAGTTCTTC. Protein product: CASSEVGLAGEQFF. The variable domain in full, with the rest retrieved from reference TRBV2 and TRBJ2-1, is EPEVTQTPSHQVTQMGQEVILRCVPISNHLYFYWYRQILGQKVEFLVSFYNNEISEKSEIFDDQFSVERPDGSNFTLKIRSTKLEDSAMYFCASSEVGLAGEQFFGPGTRLTVL.

The chain uses TRBV5-1 and TRBJ2-6; the D is unclear. Trimming took off 4 bases at V and 0 bases at J, with 8 bases between the two ends. Per germline, CDR1 SGHRS and CDR2 YFSETQ. The CDR3 contains 15 residues. The CDR3 sequence: CASSPPSSGANVLTF. The CDR3 DNA sequence: TGCGCCAGCAGCCCCCCCAGCTCTGGGGCCAACGTCCTGACTTTC.

This chain connects TRBV18 to TRBJ1-5; a weak D match, TRBD1 (6 bases). The CDR3 extends over 14 amino acids. The germline V gene has CDR1 KGHSH and CDR2 LQKENI. The germline V and J ends were trimmed by 4 bases and 3 bases, with 10 bases remaining between them. This CDR3 reads CASSQDRYNQPQHF. CDR3 bases: TGTGCCAGCTCACAGGACAGATACAATCAGCCCCAGCATTTT.

The J gene is TRBJ2-7, the V gene TRBV15; 7 bases are a match to TRBD1. CDR3 length: 16 amino acids. V shed 2 bases, J shed 2 bases, and the junction held 9 bases outside the gene matches. From germline, CDR1 is LNHNV and CDR2 YYDKDF (reference sequence). The CDR3 DNA is TGTGCCACCAGCAGATTCCCGGGACAGAAAACCTACGAGCAGTACTTC. Translating it yields CATSRFPGQKTYEQYF.

The chain has TRBV7-9 and TRBJ2-1; 10 bases match TRBD2. CDR1 is SEHNR, CDR2 FQNEAQ, per germline (reference sequence). CDR3 length: 17 amino acids. V shed 3 bases and J 0 bases; nucleotides not matched to a gene: 5. Here the CDR3 reads CASSLGSGRISYNEQFF. The DNA for the CDR3 is TGTGCCAGCAGCTTGGGTAGCGGGAGGATCTCCTACAATGAGCAGTTCTTC.

This chain links TRBV11-2 with TRBJ2-1; maybe TRBD2 (6 bases). Germline CDR1 and CDR2: SGHAT and FQNNGV. V lost 7 bases and J 4 bases, leaving 20 bases between the germline ends. The CDR3 is 16 amino acids. The CDR3 region has the DNA TGTGCCAGCACTCAGACGGGAGCCCTGGGGTACAATGAGCAGTTCTTC. This translates into CASTQTGALGYNEQFF.

This CDR3 reads CASSSGQGEAFF. The CDR3 bases are TGCGCCAGCAGCTCCGGACAGGGGGAAGCTTTCTTT. The V and J genes are TRBV5-1 and TRBJ1-1, with 9 bases that match TRBD1. The junction had 2 bases not matched to a gene; V was cut back by 3 bases and J by 8 bases. The CDR3 contains 12 residues. Germline CDR1 reads SGHRS; CDR2 reads YFSETQ.

The genes are TRBV29-1 and TRBJ1-1; D is unresolved. Germline V gene data show CDR1 as SQVTM and CDR2 as ANQGSEA. Between the trimmed V and J ends, which lost 0 bases and 5 bases, there was a span of 4 bases. This CDR3 has 11 residues. CDR3 amino acids: CSVEESTEAFF. Written as DNA, the CDR3 is TGCAGCGTTGAAGAATCGACTGAAGCTTTCTTT.

The gene calls are TRBV7-8 and TRBJ2-1; D possibly corresponds to TRBD2 (7 bases). CDR1 is SGHVS and CDR2 is FQNEAQ in the germline V gene. Between the trimmed V and J ends, which lost 2 bases and 3 bases, there was a span of 11 bases. The CDR3 extends over 15 amino acids. The CDR3 DNA is TGTGCCAGCAGCTTACGGGGGGCCCTCTACAATGAGCAGTTCTTC. Protein: CASSLRGALYNEQFF. Full variable domain (remainder filled in from reference TRBV7-8 and TRBJ2-1): GAGVSQSPRYKVAKRGQDVALRCDPISGHVSLFWYQQALGQGPEFLTYFQNEAQLDKSGLPSDRFFAERPEGSVSTLKIQRTQQEDSAVYLCASSLRGALYNEQFFGPGTRLTVL.

The CDR3 here is CASRAGNRGANTEAFF. In DNA, the CDR3 is TGTGCCAGTCGTGCTGGCAACAGGGGGGCTAACACTGAAGCTTTCTTT. The rearrangement uses TRBV19 and TRBJ1-1; 8 nucleotides agree with TRBD1. The CDR3 spans 16 residues. The germline V gene has CDR1 LNHDA and CDR2 SQIVND (reference sequence). Trimming removed 8 bases from V and 2 bases from J; junction bases left unmatched: 13.

The chain uses TRBV9 and TRBJ2-1, with TRBD2 identical over 10 bases. Losses at the gene ends were 4 bases for V and 1 base for J; bases not matched to a gene: 5. The CDR3 spans 16 residues. Germline CDR1 is SGDLS and CDR2 is YYNGEE. This CDR3 is CASSPSSGGSYNEQFF. The CDR3 DNA is TGTGCCAGCAGCCCATCTAGCGGGGGTTCCTACAATGAGCAGTTCTTC.

The V call is TRBV24-1, the J call TRBJ2-7, with a weak D call TRBD1 (5 bases). V gave up 10 bases and J gave up 4 bases, with 19 bases separating them. Germline V CDR1 and CDR2: KGHDR, SFDVKD. The CDR3 is 14 residues long. CDR3 in DNA: TGTGCCACGCCCGACCTGAGAAGGACATACGAGCAGTACTTC. It yields the protein CATPDLRRTYEQYF.

The chain is built from TRBV2 and TRBJ1-5, with D tentatively TRBD1 (5 bases). The ends were cut back, 6 bases at V and 4 bases at J, with 13 bases in the middle. Germline V lookup: CDR1 SNHLY, CDR2 FYNNEI. The CDR3 loop spans 14 amino acids. Here the CDR3 DNA reads TGTGCCAGCAGGGACAAGTTTGGGAATCAGCCCCAGCATTTT. Amino acids: CASRDKFGNQPQHF.

This chain connects TRBV6-5 to TRBJ2-1; 12 nucleotides line up with TRBD2. Germline CDR1 reads MNHEY; CDR2 reads SVGAGI. The CDR3 loop spans 15 amino acids. The trim removed 4 bases at V and 5 bases at J, leaving 3 bases unmatched. The CDR3 DNA is TGTGCCAGCAGTTCTGGACTAGCGGGGAACAATGAGCAGTTCTTC. Protein: CASSSGLAGNNEQFF.

The chain carries TRBV9 and TRBJ2-3; the D gene is possibly TRBD2 (6 bases). V lost 8 bases, J lost 1 base, and 8 bases lay in between. This CDR3 comprises 12 residues. Germline assignment: CDR1 SGDLS and CDR2 YYNGEE. In nucleotides, the CDR3 is TGTGCCAGTTGGGAGGGCACAGATACGCAGTATTTT. Protein sequence: CASWEGTDTQYF. The whole variable domain, remainder taken from reference TRBV9 and TRBJ2-3, is DSGVTQTPKHLITATGQRVTLRCSPRSGDLSVYWYQQSLDQGLQFLIQYYNGEERAKGNILERFSAQQFPDLHSELNLSSLELGDSALYFCASWEGTDTQYFGPGTRLTVL.

The V gene is TRBV7-2, the J gene TRBJ2-1; tentatively, D is TRBD1 (5 bases). Per the germline V gene, CDR1 is SGHTA and CDR2 is FQGNSA. This CDR3 contains 13 residues. Trimming cost V 1 base and J 9 bases, with 10 bases left between them. CDR3 amino acids: CASSLDYRIEQFF. CDR3 DNA: TGTGCCAGCAGCTTAGACTACAGGATTGAGCAGTTCTTC.

The sample holds one count of this clone. The chain carries TRBV19 and TRBJ2-7; 9 bases are shared with TRBD2. V was clipped by 6 bases and J by 0 bases; unmatched bases: 15. This CDR3 is built from 18 residues. CDR1 and CDR2 from the germline V gene are LNHDA and SQIVND (reference sequence). CDR3 DNA: TGTGCCAGTAGCCCCAGGGCCGGGAGGACTAGCGTCTCCTACGAGCAGTACTTC. Protein: CASSPRAGRTSVSYEQYF.

As concerns this clone: Other DNA sequences in the same sample also yield this CDR3. The rearrangement joins TRBV7-9 to TRBJ1-4, with D perhaps matching TRBD1 (6 bases). V shed 1 base and J shed 2 bases, with 8 bases lying between them. The length of the CDR3 is 15 residues. The germline CDR1 and CDR2 sequences are SEHNR and FQNEAQ (reference sequence). The CDR3 here is CASSLGQGTNEKLFF. The CDR3 DNA sequence: TGTGCCAGCAGCTTAGGGCAGGGGACTAATGAAAAACTGTTTTTT.

The J gene is TRBJ2-2, the V gene TRBV9, with D possibly matching TRBD1 (6 bases). Germline V gene sequence: CDR1 SGDLS, CDR2 YYNGEE. Trimming stripped 0 bases from V and 1 base from J, with 7 bases between. The CDR3 has 15 residues. CDR3 in amino acids: CASSVVTGNTGELFF. CDR3 sequence (DNA): TGTGCCAGCAGCGTAGTGACAGGGAACACCGGGGAGCTGTTTTTT.

J is TRBJ1-1 and V is TRBV5-1, with D hard to call. The CDR3 extends over 14 amino acids. Germline CDR1 and CDR2: SGHRS and YFSETQ. V was clipped by 0 bases and J by 1 base, with 7 bases between them. The DNA of the CDR3 is TGCGCCAGCAGCTTGGCCTCGGGGAACACTGAAGCTTTCTTT. Its translation is CASSLASGNTEAFF.

The rearrangement uses TRBV7-3 and TRBJ1-1; the match to TRBD1 covers 11 bases. V was pared by 5 bases and J by 4 bases, with 12 bases of the junction left unmatched. The CDR3 extends over 17 amino acids. Germline-derived CDR1 and CDR2 are SGHTA and FQGTGA. In nucleotides, the CDR3 is TGTGCCAGCAGCCCCAAGCCGGGACAGGGGGGGACCACTGAAGCTTTCTTT. Encoded protein: CASSPKPGQGGTTEAFF.

CDR3 coding DNA: TGTGCCAGCAGCCAAGGGGCCGGGAGGGTGAATGAGCAGTTCTTC. It yields the protein CASSQGAGRVNEQFF. This chain links TRBV3-1 (or the pseudogene TRBV3-2) with TRBJ2-1, with TRBD2 matching over 8 bases. V was clipped by 1 base and J by 7 bases; unmatched bases: 6. The CDR3 is made up of 15 amino acids. The germline V gene has CDR1 LGHDT and CDR2 YNNKEL (reference sequence).